A selection of T cell receptor beta chains follows, all from one sample in a study of early stage breast cancer tumors. The assay was immunoSEQ multiplex PCR, and TCRdb's table has in-frame clones only and misses some. This repertoire shows about 28,000 clones, less than 85% found once; its top ten account for roughly an eighth. Material for sequencing was blood. The receptors stem from a person aged 55 to 70 with breast cancer. Each CDR3 is given with its conserved first and last residue. The D gene is left open where the match is weak. Clone size is shown for a subset of rows, as once, few, many or a class of expanded clone.

d_gene,j_gene,v_gene,abundance,CDR3aa
TRBD1,TRBJ1-2,TRBV19,NA,CASRQPGQGPINYGYTF
TRBD2,TRBJ2-7,TRBV5-1,once,CASSLGAGAYEQYF
TRBD2,TRBJ2-3,TRBV2,few,CASSDERGRTDTQYF
TRBD1,TRBJ2-7,TRBV29-1,once,CSVDRGQGSYEQYF
TRBD2,TRBJ2-1,TRBV5-1,NA,CASSLEAGVHNEQFF
NA,TRBJ2-7,TRBV12-1,NA,CASSLSPTDTLRAYEQYF
TRBD2,TRBJ2-5,TRBV27,NA,CASSLLSGTRRTQYF
NA,TRBJ1-1,TRBV25-1,NA,CASSGMVGQAFF
TRBD2,TRBJ2-2,TRBV9,few,CASSVGVAGNTGELFF
TRBD1,TRBJ1-2,TRBV29-1,NA,CSDEGQGPYGYTF
NA,TRBJ2-1,TRBV9,NA,CASSSQTGATYNEQFF
TRBD2,TRBJ2-2,TRBV5-8,NA,CASSLTTSVNTGELFF